The clone carrying this T cell receptor beta chain was observed many times. Its specificity is not known. MiXCR, run by TCRdb on the RT-PCR reads, gives a single entry per CDR3 protein. This table holds around 250,000 distinct CDR3 sequences, about 12% found once. The source of the sample is a study of response to subunit inactivated influenza vaccine. Study results and caveats: The authors suggested that few new T cells are recruited per seasonal influenza vaccination.

The CDR3 length is 13 residues. Trimming took off 10 bases at V and 0 bases at J, with 9 bases between the two ends. The rearrangement joins TRBV12-3 or TRBV12-4 to TRBJ2-2; D gene ambiguous. This clonotype was sampled from a man in his fifties or sixties who received an inactivated influenza vaccine. This specimen consisted of non-naive T cells sorted from PBMCs, obtained less than 15 days before vaccination. In nucleotides, the CDR3 is TGTGCCACCAGGACCGCGAACACCGGGGAGCTGTTTTTT. Amino acid sequence: CATRTANTGELFF.